What follows describes a single T cell receptor (beta chain). What it binds is unknown. This entry belongs to a study of graft-versus-host responses after intestinal transplantation. General study points: Early post-transplant HvG declines showed an association with peak circulating GvH clone levels.

CDR3 length: 13 residues. Deletions cut 1 base from V and 2 bases from J, with 6 bases between. CDR1 is SGHDT and CDR2 is YYEEEE in the germline V gene. Profiling relied on immunoSEQ multiplex PCR, and the TCRdb table lists in-frame clones only, not all of them. Of over 45,000 clones in the sample, approximately 90% are singletons; the top ten hold roughly 1.5%. The sequenced sample was PBMCs, obtained 26 days after transplant. The genes are TRBV5-6 and TRBJ1-2; D gene uncertain. The receptor comes from a human patient who received an intestinal transplant, so some T cells may come from the graft donor. The CDR3 sequence: CASSLRENYGYTF. CDR3 DNA sequence: TGTGCCAGCAGCTTGAGGGAGAACTATGGCTACACCTTC. Full variable domain (remainder filled in from reference TRBV5-6 and TRBJ1-2): DAGVTQSPTHLIKTRGQQVTLRCSPKSGHDTVSWYQQALGQGPQFIFQYYEEEERQRGNFPDRFSGHQFPNYSSELNVNALLLGDSALYLCASSLRENYGYTFGSGTRLTVV.